The next 7 T cell receptor beta chains were all read from a single sample in a study of identical twins. From the 5' RACE reads, TCRdb called clonotypes with MiXCR, one entry per CDR3 protein. The repertoire includes around 550,000 distinct CDR3 sequences, roughly 15% of them detected once, and nearly 0.45% sits in the top ten. The sample was also reused in another study, on yellow fever vaccine responses in identical twins.

Sequencing was carried out using CD4+ T cells sorted from blood. These receptors all come from a woman between 18 and 30 years old in good health.

V usage is TRBV27 and J usage is TRBJ1-2; TRBD1 aligns across 8 bases. V gave up 6 bases and J gave up 4 bases; unmatched junction bases: 4. This CDR3 has 13 amino acids. Germline-derived CDR1 and CDR2 are MNHEY and SMNVEV (reference sequence). CDR3 DNA sequence: TGTGCCAGCAGCAAGACAGGGGTCTATGGCTACACCTTC. Protein: CASSKTGVYGYTF.

This clonotype was counted only a few times. At one end the junction does not follow the germline gene, possibly because of a read error. The chain joins TRBV14 to TRBJ1-1; possible D gene TRBD1, 5 bases. Germline loops: CDR1 SGHDN, CDR2 FVKESK. The CDR3 runs to 15 residues. CDR3 amino acids: CASSLTWGVKTEAFF. CDR3 nucleotide sequence: TGTGCCAGCAGCCTTACTTGGGGCGTGAAGACTGAAGCTTTCTTT. Drawing the rest from reference TRBV14 and TRBJ1-1, the complete variable domain is EAGVTQFPSHSVIEKGQTVTLRCDPISGHDNLYWYRRVMGKEIKFLLHFVKESKQDESGMPNNRFLAERTGGTYSTLKVQPAELEDSGVYFCASSLTWGVKTEAFFGQGTRLTVV.

This clonotype was detected only a few times. This chain joins TRBV11-2 and TRBJ2-5; D may match TRBD1 or TRBD2 (6 bases each). CDR1 and CDR2 (germline): SGHAT, FQNNGV. CDR3 length: 15 amino acids. The ends were cut back, 7 bases at V and 5 bases at J, with 20 bases in the middle. In nucleotides, the CDR3 is TGTGCCAGCACCTTTCTCGGGGGCGTCGGGGAGACCCAGTACTTC. It is translated as CASTFLGGVGETQYF.

This chain joins TRBV11-2 and TRBJ2-3; 7 nucleotides agree with TRBD1. Germline loops: CDR1 SGHAT, CDR2 FQNNGV. The CDR3 has 15 amino acids. After removal of 7 bases from V and 0 bases from J, the junction contained 7 bases not matched to a gene. CDR3 sequence: CASTLMGQSTDTQYF. In DNA, the CDR3 is TGTGCCAGCACCCTTATGGGACAGAGCACAGATACGCAGTATTTT.

The DNA of the CDR3 is TGTGCCAGCAGCCCACTAGCGGCTTCCTACAATGAGCAGTTCTTC. This gives the protein CASSPLAASYNEQFF. V usage is TRBV11-2 and J usage is TRBJ2-1; 8 bases map to TRBD2. The CDR3 runs to 15 residues. The junction had 4 bases not matched to a gene; V was cut back by 5 bases and J by 1 base. Germline V lookup: CDR1 SGHAT, CDR2 FQNNGV.

The V gene is TRBV27, the J gene TRBJ2-5; D may be TRBD2 (5 bases). In germline, CDR1 is MNHEY, CDR2 SMNVEV (reference sequence). CDR3 length: 11 residues. Trimming left V 5 bases short and J 7 bases short, with 8 bases between. CDR3: CASSARGTQYF. As DNA, the CDR3 is TGTGCCAGCAGTGCCCGGGGGACCCAGTACTTC.

The V gene is TRBV5-1, the J gene TRBJ2-3; possible D gene TRBD1, 5 bases. Germline V CDR1 and CDR2: SGHRS, YFSETQ. V lost 2 bases and J lost 5, with 12 bases in between. This CDR3 spans 14 amino acids. The CDR3, as DNA: TGCGCCAGCAGCTTAGGACACCCAAAAGATACGCAGTATTTT. This codes for CASSLGHPKDTQYF.